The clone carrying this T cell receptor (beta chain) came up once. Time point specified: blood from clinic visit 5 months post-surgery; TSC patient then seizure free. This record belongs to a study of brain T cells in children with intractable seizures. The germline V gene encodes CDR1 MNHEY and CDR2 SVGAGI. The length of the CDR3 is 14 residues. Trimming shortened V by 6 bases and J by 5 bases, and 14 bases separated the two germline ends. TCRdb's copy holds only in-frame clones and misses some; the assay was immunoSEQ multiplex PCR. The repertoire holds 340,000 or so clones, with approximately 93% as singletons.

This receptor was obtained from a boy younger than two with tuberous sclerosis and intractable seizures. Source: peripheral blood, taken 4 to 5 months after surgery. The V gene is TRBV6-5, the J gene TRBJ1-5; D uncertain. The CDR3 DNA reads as TGTGCCAGCAGCGCATCGACTCCGGATCAGCCCCAGCATTTT. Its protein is CASSASTPDQPQHF.